This T cell receptor (beta chain) is drawn from a study of shared clonotypes between healthy human individuals. There are 15 residues in the CDR3. With 6 bases removed from V and 0 bases from J, the gap between germline ends came to 12 bases. In germline, CDR1 is MNHEY, CDR2 SVGAGI. The data were produced by immunoSEQ multiplex PCR, yet TCRdb's version contains in-frame clones alone and is incomplete. The sample records about 1,800,000 clones, approximately 94% being singletons. Terminally differentiated effector memory CD45RA+ cells were left out of the naive CD8 fraction, which was CD45RO-negative and positively selected for CCR7.

The receptor was isolated from a young man in good health. The rearrangement uses TRBV6-5 and TRBJ2-1; D is ambiguous. What was sequenced was naive CD8+ T cells sorted from blood. The CDR3, as DNA: TGTGCCAGCAGCGCTCTACTAAGCTCCTACAATGAGCAGTTCTTC. Protein: CASSALLSSYNEQFF.